This T cell receptor beta chain was obtained from a study of shared clonotypes between healthy human individuals. General study findings and limits: Relative to their counterparts shared across all four donors, non-shared clonotypes exhibited diminished generation probabilities.

Naive CD8 cells were CD45RO-negative, positively selected for CCR7, excluding terminally differentiated effector memory CD45RA+ cells. Looked up from germline, CDR1 is MNHEY and CDR2 is SMNVEV (reference sequence). The CDR3 runs to 16 residues. V lost 4 bases, J lost 1 base, and 8 bases stayed unmatched. The data were produced by immunoSEQ multiplex PCR, yet TCRdb's version contains in-frame clones alone and is incomplete. The data contain approximately 590,000 clones, 95% to 96% of them singletons. Turning to this clone: No antigen is known for it.

The origin of this receptor is a woman in her twenties or thirties in good health. J is TRBJ2-5 and V is TRBV27; 8 bases map to TRBD2. Sequencing was done on a sample of naive CD8+ T cells sorted from blood. CDR3 DNA: TGTGCCAGCAGTTCCCTCCCTCGGGAGGGCCAAGAGACCCAGTACTTC. Protein sequence: CASSSLPREGQETQYF.